This T cell receptor beta chain originates from a study of blood T cell repertoires in COVID-19. Study details: COVID-19 samples collected from the United States, Italy and Spain covered acute and convalescent phases.

The trim removed 0 bases at V and 9 bases at J, leaving 7 bases unmatched. This CDR3 region has 16 residues. Germline values: CDR1 SGHVS, CDR2 FNYEAQ. Per the original methods: Amplification with reference gene primers provided the estimates of nucleated cell counts. Measured with immunoSEQ multiplex PCR; TCRdb has only the in-frame clones, and not every one. V, J and clone size are taken as reported in that table, and D and trimming were inferred from the DNA itself. The table records some 250,000 clones, over 80% of them present only once. Sequenced sample: peripheral blood. The receptor's source is a man aged 35 to 55 with acute or convalescent COVID-19. The rearrangement uses TRBV7-6 and TRBJ2-1, with 11 nucleotides matching TRBD2. The DNA for the CDR3 is TGTGCCAGCAGCTTAGCGGTAGCGGGAGGGCCGGGTGAGCAGTTCTTC. This codes for CASSLAVAGGPGEQFF.